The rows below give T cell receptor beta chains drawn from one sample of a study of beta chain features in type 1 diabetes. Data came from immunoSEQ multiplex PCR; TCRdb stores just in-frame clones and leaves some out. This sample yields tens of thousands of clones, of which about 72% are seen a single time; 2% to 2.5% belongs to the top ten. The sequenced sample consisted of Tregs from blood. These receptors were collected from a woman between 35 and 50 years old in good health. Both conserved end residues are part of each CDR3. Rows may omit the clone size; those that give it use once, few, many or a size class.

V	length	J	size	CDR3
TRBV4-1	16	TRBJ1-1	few	CASSTDPDRPNTEAFF
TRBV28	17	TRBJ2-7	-	CASSYTIAGGDSYEQYF
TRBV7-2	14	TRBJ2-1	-	CASSSTSGSSEQFF
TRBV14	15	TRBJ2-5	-	CASSRRTSGGETQYF
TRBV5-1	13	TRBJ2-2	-	CASSLPSGGELFF
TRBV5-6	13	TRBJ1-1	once	CASSPVRNTEAFF
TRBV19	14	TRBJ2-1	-	CASSTLGQGNEQFF
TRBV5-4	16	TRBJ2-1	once	CASRPLPGGAYNEQFF
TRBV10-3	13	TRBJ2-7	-	CAISQGAGYEQYF
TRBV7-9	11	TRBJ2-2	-	CASTSTGELFF
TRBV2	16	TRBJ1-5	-	CASSLIPGTGNQPQHF
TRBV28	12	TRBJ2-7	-	CASIDSGSEQYF
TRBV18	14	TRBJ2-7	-	CASSPLTGSYEQYF
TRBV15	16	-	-	CATSRDEPQAPYEQYF
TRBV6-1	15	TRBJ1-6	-	CASSAGTGKASPLHF
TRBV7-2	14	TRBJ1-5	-	CASSLYKAGQPQHF
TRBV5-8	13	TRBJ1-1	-	CASSFAHGTEAFF
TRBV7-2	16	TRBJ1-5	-	CASSSHSGGRNQPQHF
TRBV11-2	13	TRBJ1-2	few	CASSLTDSNPHTF
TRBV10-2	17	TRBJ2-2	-	CASSESGGPTNTGELFF
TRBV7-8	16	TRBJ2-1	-	CASSLALGRGPNEQFF
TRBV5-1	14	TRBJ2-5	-	CASSRGHPQETQYF
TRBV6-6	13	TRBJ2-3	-	CASSGGLTDTQYF
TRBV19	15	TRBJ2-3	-	CASTNGAGRTDTQYF
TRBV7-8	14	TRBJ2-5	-	CASSFPGGVETQYF
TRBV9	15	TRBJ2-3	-	CASSARQGESDTQYF
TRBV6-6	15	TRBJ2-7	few	CATDALDRGVYEQYF
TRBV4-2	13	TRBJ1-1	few	CASSLSSGYGAFF
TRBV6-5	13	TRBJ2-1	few	CASRARAVNEQFF
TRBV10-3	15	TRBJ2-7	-	CAISESDGGAYEQYF
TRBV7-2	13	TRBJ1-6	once	CASSLYGGVDLHF
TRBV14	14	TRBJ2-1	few	CASSQDSPYNEQFF
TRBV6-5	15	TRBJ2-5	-	CASSYGRGGRETQYF
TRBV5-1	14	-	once	CASSLALAAYEQYF
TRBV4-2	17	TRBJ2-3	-	CASSQDQSGGTTDTQYF
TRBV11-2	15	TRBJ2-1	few	CASSPGTTPYNEQFF
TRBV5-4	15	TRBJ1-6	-	CASRNQGQGRSPLHF
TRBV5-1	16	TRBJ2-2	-	CASSLRAGTLTGELFF
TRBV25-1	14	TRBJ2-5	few	CASSASGDQETQYF
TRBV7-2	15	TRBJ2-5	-	CASSSRTGLVETQYF
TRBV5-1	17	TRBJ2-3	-	CASSLSRDTYFTDTQYF
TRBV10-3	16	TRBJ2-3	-	CAIRDPSGGAKDTQYF
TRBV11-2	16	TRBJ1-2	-	CASSLGPRQHGEGYTF
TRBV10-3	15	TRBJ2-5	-	CAISGDRGWQETQYF